These T cell receptor beta chains were read from a single sample in a study of T cell responses to AZD1222 COVID-19 vaccine. Repertoires were generated with immunoSEQ multiplex PCR, while TCRdb's copy carries only in-frame clones and drops some. The repertoire consists of about 92,000 clones, with approximately 90% occurring once and the leading ten covering around 6.9%. The material sequenced was peripheral blood, taken on day 0 of AZD1222 vaccination. The receptors here all came from an adult in good health. The CDR3 runs from the conserved cysteine through the conserved F or W. The D gene is left open where the match is weak. Only part of the rows carry a size: once, few, many, or a class if the clone is expanded.

j_call	clone_size	v_call	d_call	cdr3_aa	cdr3_nt
TRBJ1-2	NA	TRBV2	TRBD1	CASNRQGVYGYTF	TGTGCCAGCAATCGACAGGGGGTTTATGGCTACACCTTC
TRBJ1-6	NA	TRBV27	NA	CASSTGGRPLHF	TGTGCCAGCAGTACAGGAGGTAGGCCCCTCCACTTT
TRBJ2-7	NA	TRBV6-2/TRBV6-3	NA	CASSGYEQYF	TGTGCCAGCAGTGGCTACGAGCAGTACTTC
TRBJ2-5	NA	TRBV9	NA	CASSPYRERETQYF	TGTGCCAGCAGCCCCTACAGGGAAAGAGAGACCCAGTACTTC
TRBJ1-4	NA	TRBV5-1	NA	CASRDNNEKLFF	TGCGCCAGCAGGGACAATAATGAAAAACTGTTTTTT
TRBJ1-1	NA	TRBV7-9	TRBD1	CASSWGQGRTEAFF	TGTGCCAGCAGCTGGGGACAGGGGAGGACTGAAGCTTTCTTT
TRBJ1-4	once	TRBV5-1	NA	CASSFNEKLFF	TGCGCCAGCAGCTTTAATGAAAAACTGTTTTTT
TRBJ2-1	NA	TRBV6-5	TRBD1	CTTPSGTGGEDPQFF	TGTACTACTCCCTCCGGGACAGGGGGCGAGGATCCGCAGTTCTTC
TRBJ2-7	NA	TRBV5-1	TRBD2	CASSLAVRSVLAGASSLSYEQYF	TGCGCCAGCAGCTTGGCTGTTCGGTCGGTGCTAGCGGGAGCCTCAAGTCTCTCCTACGAGCAGTACTTC
TRBJ2-7	NA	TRBV18	TRBD2	CASAGDGYEQYF	TGTGCCAGCGCGGGAGACGGCTACGAGCAGTACTTC
TRBJ1-3	NA	TRBV18	NA	CASSRRSGTGNTIYF	TGTGCCAGCTCCCGGAGGAGTGGGACTGGAAACACCATATATTTT
TRBJ1-1	NA	TRBV5-4	NA	CASSLEVLNTEAFF	TGTGCCAGCAGCTTAGAGGTCTTGAACACTGAAGCTTTCTTT
TRBJ1-1	once	TRBV7-9	NA	CASSLVQGFYTEAFF	TGTGCCAGCAGCTTAGTCCAGGGCTTTTACACTGAAGCTTTCTTT
TRBJ1-4	NA	TRBV30	NA	CAWSVRFNEKLFF	TGTGCCTGGAGTGTACGCTTTAATGAAAAACTGTTTTTT
TRBJ1-2	NA	TRBV28	NA	CASSGLGRTSGYTF	TGTGCCAGCAGTGGATTGGGACGGACCTCGGGCTACACCTTC
TRBJ2-5	NA	TRBV5-1	TRBD2	CASSGIAGGDLETQYF	TGCGCCAGCAGCGGAATAGCGGGAGGGGATTTGGAGACCCAGTACTTC
TRBJ2-3	NA	TRBV9	NA	CASSVGGTDTQYF	TGTGCCAGCAGCGTTGGCGGAACAGATACGCAGTATTTT